One sample yielded the 32 T cell receptor beta chains listed below, sequenced in a study of cytomegalovirus exposure and HLA in healthy donors. Use of 60 Vbeta and 13 Jbeta primers characterized the PCR. Profiling relied on immunoSEQ multiplex PCR, and the TCRdb table lists in-frame clones only, not all of them. The sample includes approximately 240,000 clones, over 65% of them seen just once. Sequenced material: PBMCs. The origin of the receptors is a woman between 55 and 75 years old in good health and CMV-seropositive.

The rearrangement joins TRBV25-1 to TRBJ2-5; tentative D call: TRBD2 (7 bases). This CDR3 region has 15 residues. Trimming removed 1 base at V and 5 bases at J, with 14 bases between. Germline V gene lookup returns CDR1 MGHDK and CDR2 SYGVNS. The CDR3 nucleotides are TGTGCCAGCAGTGAATTGGAGGGGAGGGGGGAGACCCAGTACTTC. Translating it yields CASSELEGRGETQYF.

The chain has TRBV6-1 and TRBJ1-1; D perhaps matches TRBD1 (5 bases). The CDR3 totals 14 residues. Trimming cost V 5 bases and J 4 bases, with 14 bases left between them. The V gene's germline CDR1 is MNHNS and CDR2 SASEGT. The CDR3: CASSRGDGVTEAFF. The CDR3 bases are TGTGCCAGCAGTCGGGGGGACGGGGTCACTGAAGCTTTCTTT.

The count of this clone is one. V usage is TRBV14 and J usage is TRBJ2-7, with 7 positions matching TRBD2. Per germline, CDR1 SGHDN and CDR2 FVKESK. The CDR3 is 13 residues long. The ends lost 4 bases at V and 0 bases at J; junction bases unmatched: 0. The CDR3 loop is CASSPSGSYEQYF. CDR3 in DNA: TGTGCCAGCAGCCCTAGCGGCTCCTACGAGCAGTACTTC.

V is TRBV7-2 and J is TRBJ1-4, with 8 nucleotides matching TRBD1. The CDR3 runs to 14 residues. V gave up 4 bases and J gave up 8 bases; unmatched junction bases: 6. In germline, CDR1 is SGHTA, CDR2 FQGNSA. The CDR3 loop reads CASSSGQGFEKLFF. DNA of the CDR3: TGTGCCAGCAGCTCCGGACAGGGCTTCGAAAAACTGTTTTTT.

Only a few counts were recorded for this clone. The DNA of the CDR3 is TGTGCCTGGAGTGTAAGGGGTTGGCAGGGAAACACTGAAGCTTTCTTT. This codes for CAWSVRGWQGNTEAFF. The chain uses TRBV30 and TRBJ1-1, with a weak D call TRBD1 (5 bases). Trimming took 0 bases from V and 2 from J, leaving 16 bases between them. This CDR3 comprises 16 residues. Per the germline V gene, CDR1 is GTSNPN and CDR2 is SVGIG (reference sequence).

This clone was detected once. The chain carries TRBV18 and TRBJ1-6; D is unresolved. Germline CDR1 KGHSH, CDR2 LQKENI. V shed 3 bases and J shed 9 bases, with 12 bases lying between them. The CDR3 is 14 residues long. In DNA, the CDR3 is TGTGCCAGCTCACCGTCGACATTAGGTTCACCCCTCCACTTT. It specifies CASSPSTLGSPLHF.

This sequence joins TRBV7-2 and TRBJ2-3; D unclear. The CDR3 loop spans 13 amino acids. Germline-derived CDR1 and CDR2 are SGHTA and FQGNSA. V was clipped by 2 bases and J by 4 bases, with 7 bases between them. The CDR3 sequence: CASSLPQSDTQYF. The CDR3 DNA reads as TGTGCCAGCAGCTTACCCCAATCAGATACGCAGTATTTT.

The gene calls are TRBV7-2 and TRBJ2-3, with D possibly being TRBD2 (6 bases). The CDR3 spans 14 residues. V was clipped by 1 base and J by 4 bases, with 9 bases between them. Germline V gene sequence: CDR1 SGHTA, CDR2 FQGNSA. The CDR3: CASSLVLAPDTQYF. The CDR3, as DNA: TGTGCCAGCAGCTTAGTACTAGCTCCAGATACGCAGTATTTT.

V is TRBV9 and J is TRBJ2-2; TRBD2 agrees at 8 bases. Germline lookup yields CDR1 SGDLS and CDR2 YYNGEE. With V trimmed by 4 bases and J by 4 bases, 9 bases remained unmatched. This CDR3 region has 16 residues. CDR3 sequence reads: CASSTLAGLATGELFF. The CDR3 nucleotides are TGTGCCAGCAGCACCTTAGCGGGGCTGGCCACCGGGGAGCTGTTTTTT.

The sample holds a few counts of this clone. The V call is TRBV5-4, the J call TRBJ1-1; 9 bases align to TRBD1. The ends lost 4 bases at V and 1 base at J; junction bases unmatched: 5. The CDR3 is made up of 15 amino acids. In germline, CDR1 is SGHNT, CDR2 YYREEE (reference sequence). CDR3 in amino acids: CASSGGGQGNTEAFF. DNA for the CDR3: TGTGCCAGCAGCGGGGGGGGACAGGGGAACACTGAAGCTTTCTTT.

As DNA, the CDR3 is TGTGCCAGCACCAGGGACAGGGTGGGGAGTGAAGCTTTCTTT. Translation gives CASTRDRVGSEAFF. The V gene is TRBV25-1, the J gene TRBJ1-1, with TRBD1 identical over 9 bases. V was pared by 7 bases and J by 7 bases, with 10 bases of the junction left unmatched. The CDR3 spans 14 residues. Germline-derived CDR1 and CDR2 are MGHDK and SYGVNS.

The chain combines TRBV6-1 with TRBJ1-2; D not certain. Deletions cut 7 bases from V and 4 bases from J, with 16 bases between. Germline V lookup: CDR1 MNHNS, CDR2 SASEGT. This CDR3 has 14 amino acids. The CDR3: CASTMRPERYGYTF. The CDR3 DNA is TGTGCCAGCACCATGAGGCCAGAGCGCTATGGCTACACCTTC.

The chain combines TRBV6-1 with TRBJ1-1, with TRBD1 matching 8 bases. The CDR3 has 14 amino acids. The V gene's germline CDR1 is MNHNS and CDR2 SASEGT. V was clipped by 5 bases and J by 7 bases; unmatched bases: 9. CDR3 loop: CASSTRTGTFEAFF. The CDR3 nucleotides are TGTGCCAGCAGTACCCGGACAGGGACATTTGAAGCTTTCTTT.

The rearrangement joins TRBV2 to TRBJ1-2, with D perhaps matching TRBD1 (5 bases). V shed 2 bases and J shed 10 bases, with 11 bases lying between them. CDR3 length equals 12 residues. Germline V CDR1 and CDR2: SNHLY, FYNNEI. CDR3 DNA sequence: TGTGCCAGCAGTGAACCGGGGACTATCTACACCTTC. Protein: CASSEPGTIYTF.

The chain combines TRBV13 with TRBJ2-5; tentatively, D is TRBD1 (6 bases). Gene TRBJ2-7 matches the end of the DNA better, so the J call may be wrong. The V gene's germline CDR1 is PRHDT and CDR2 FYEKMQ (reference sequence). The CDR3 runs to 14 residues. As DNA, the CDR3 is TGTGCCAGCAGCTTAGGCAGGGGATACTACGAGCAGTACTTC. Translating gives CASSLGRGYYEQYF.

The V call is TRBV19, the J call TRBJ1-2, with 8 bases that match TRBD1. Germline V lookup: CDR1 LNHDA, CDR2 SQIVND (reference sequence). J gave up 1 base and V 4 bases, and 2 bases lay outside the gene matches. This CDR3 has 14 residues. The chain's CDR3 is CASSTGQGNYGYTF. CDR3 sequence (DNA): TGTGCCAGTAGTACCGGACAGGGTAACTATGGCTACACCTTC.

This rearrangement joins TRBV29-1 to TRBJ2-7; TRBD2 aligns across 9 bases. Germline V gene sequence: CDR1 SQVTM, CDR2 ANQGSEA. Trimming took 5 bases from V and 2 from J; bases not matched to a gene: 4. The CDR3 runs to 13 residues. In DNA, the CDR3 is TGCAGCGTTACGCGGGGGGGAACCTACGAGCAGTACTTC. Translating gives CSVTRGGTYEQYF.

The chain employs TRBV4-3 and TRBJ1-4, with D possibly being TRBD1 (5 bases). The CDR3 is 12 amino acids. V was clipped by 3 bases and J by 8 bases, with 7 bases between them. Germline assignment: CDR1 LGHNA and CDR2 YSLEER. The CDR3 reads CASSHPGEKLFF. The CDR3 DNA follows: TGCGCCAGCAGCCACCCAGGGGAAAAACTGTTTTTT.

This chain links TRBV6-1 with TRBJ2-7, with unresolved D. The V end lost 6 bases, the J end lost 0 bases, and 9 bases lay between the germline ends. The CDR3 runs 13 residues. Germline-derived CDR1 and CDR2 are MNHNS and SASEGT. The CDR3 bases are TGTGCCAGCAGCCTATCCCACTCCTACGAGCAGTACTTC. Protein product: CASSLSHSYEQYF.

The CDR3 coding sequence is TGCAGCCTCCTCTGGGCGGGGGGAATCCCCAATGAGCAGTTCTTC. This translates into CSLLWAGGIPNEQFF. The chain employs TRBV29-1 and TRBJ2-1, with TRBD2 matching over 8 bases. Trimming at V came to 8 bases and at J to 6 bases, leaving 15 bases not matched to a gene. CDR1 and CDR2 from the germline V gene are SQVTM and ANQGSEA. This CDR3 is built from 15 residues.

The genes are TRBV5-1 and TRBJ2-1; perhaps TRBD1 as D (6 bases). Germline CDR1 SGHRS, CDR2 YFSETQ. CDR3 size: 15 residues. V was clipped by 4 bases and J by 8 bases, with 19 bases between them. The CDR3 reads CASSRRTDRSDEQFF. The CDR3 bases are TGCGCCAGCAGCCGACGGACAGATCGTTCCGATGAGCAGTTCTTC.

The rearrangement joins TRBV19 to TRBJ2-7, with 8 nucleotides matching TRBD1. With V trimmed by 4 bases and J by 1 base, 3 bases remained unmatched. The germline V gene encodes CDR1 LNHDA and CDR2 SQIVND (reference sequence). CDR3 length: 14 residues. CDR3 coding DNA: TGTGCCAGTAGTAGACAGGGGCCTTCCTACGAGCAGTACTTC. It specifies CASSRQGPSYEQYF. The whole variable domain, remainder taken from reference TRBV19 and TRBJ2-7, is DGGITQSPKYLFRKEGQNVTLSCEQNLNHDAMYWYRQDPGQGLRLIYYSQIVNDFQKGDIAEGYSVSREKKESFPLTVTSAQKNPTAFYLCASSRQGPSYEQYFGPGTRLTVT.

The rearrangement joins TRBV5-6 to TRBJ1-1, with D possibly TRBD1 on 6 matching bases. CDR3 length: 14 residues. The germline V gene has CDR1 SGHDT and CDR2 YYEEEE. The V gene lost 1 base and the J gene lost 1 base, with 8 bases spanning the gap. The CDR3 reads CASSLRTENTEAFF. The CDR3 coding sequence is TGTGCCAGCAGCTTGAGGACAGAGAACACTGAAGCTTTCTTT.

The chain employs TRBV7-2 and TRBJ1-2, with TRBD1 matching 9 bases. The CDR3 is 14 amino acids. Germline CDR1 is SGHTA and CDR2 is FQGNSA. The V and J ends lost 1 base and 7 bases, in that order; junction bases with no gene match: 4. CDR3 nucleotide sequence: TGTGCCAGCAGCTTAGACAGGGGGCAGGGTGGCTACACCTTC. Protein sequence: CASSLDRGQGGYTF.

The chain recombines TRBV5-8 with TRBJ2-5; TRBD1 aligns across 8 bases. V was clipped by 0 bases and J by 5 bases; unmatched bases: 6. CDR3 size: 15 residues. In germline, CDR1 is SGHTS, CDR2 YDEGEE. As DNA, the CDR3 is TGTGCCAGCAGCTTGGCGGCAGGGGGCATGGAGACCCAGTACTTC. Residues: CASSLAAGGMETQYF.

The gene calls are TRBV30 and TRBJ1-4; 9 bases agree with TRBD1. Trimming removed 2 bases from V and 3 bases from J; junction bases left unmatched: 1. The CDR3 is 14 residues long. Germline V lookup: CDR1 GTSNPN, CDR2 SVGIG (reference sequence). CDR3 protein: CAWSTGGSNEKLFF. In DNA form, the CDR3 reads TGTGCCTGGAGTACAGGGGGCTCTAATGAAAAACTGTTTTTT.

CDR3 sequence (DNA): TGTGCCAGCAGCTCGAGGACAGGGGGCACTGAAGCTTTCTTT. Its translation: CASSSRTGGTEAFF. The chain employs TRBV5-5 and TRBJ1-1; TRBD1 aligns across 10 bases. V lost 3 bases to trimming and J lost 4 bases; unmatched junction nucleotides: 3. The CDR3 spans 14 residues. Germline CDR1 SGHKS, CDR2 YYEKEE (reference sequence).

This clone was seen only once. The chain is built from TRBV6-4 and TRBJ2-4, with D tentatively TRBD1 (5 bases). From germline, CDR1 is MRHNA and CDR2 SNTAGT. The CDR3 is made up of 16 amino acids. Trimming shortened V by 6 bases and J by 0 bases, and 15 bases separated the two germline ends. The CDR3 protein is CASRGLVDLAKNIQYF. CDR3 coding DNA: TGTGCCAGCAGGGGGCTGGTTGACTTAGCCAAAAACATTCAGTACTTC.

The chain joins TRBV30 to TRBJ2-2; D remains unclear. From germline, CDR1 is GTSNPN and CDR2 SVGIG (reference sequence). Trimming stripped 2 bases from V and 0 bases from J, with 7 bases between. The CDR3 loop spans 14 amino acids. CDR3 in amino acids: CAWSRLPNTGELFF. In DNA form, the CDR3 reads TGTGCCTGGAGTCGACTTCCGAACACCGGGGAGCTGTTTTTT.

This clone was found a few times. V is TRBV5-1 and J is TRBJ1-4; TRBD1 might be the D (6 bases). The CDR3 is made up of 14 amino acids. Trimming took off 2 bases at V and 8 bases at J, with 13 bases between the two ends. The germline gives CDR1 SGHRS, CDR2 YFSETQ. The CDR3 here is CASSFSGVDEKLFF. CDR3 DNA sequence: TGCGCCAGCAGCTTTTCAGGGGTTGACGAAAAACTGTTTTTT.

This chain uses TRBV11-2 with TRBJ1-1; D is ambiguous. Germline V gene data show CDR1 as SGHAT and CDR2 as FQNNGV. Trimming removed 2 bases at V and 5 bases at J, with 6 bases between. CDR3 size: 12 residues. The CDR3 DNA follows: TGTGCCAGCAGCTTAATCGGGACTGAAGCTTTCTTT. Its translation is CASSLIGTEAFF.

This clone was observed a few times. The rearrangement uses TRBV19 and TRBJ1-2, with D hard to call. Germline V gives CDR1 LNHDA, CDR2 SQIVND (reference sequence). V lost 4 bases, J lost 4 bases, and 13 bases lay in between. The CDR3 sequence is 14 residues long. CDR3 residues: CASSNQDSFYGYTF. The CDR3 DNA follows: TGTGCCAGTAGTAACCAGGACTCCTTCTATGGCTACACCTTC.